Listed below are T cell receptor beta chains from one sample, sequenced in a study of molecular identifiers for immune sequencing clone quantification. TCRdb reprocessed the PCR reads via MiXCR and lists one record per CDR3 protein. Of 40,000 or so distinct CDR3 sequences listed, 15% to 20% are singletons. The sequencing input was naive CD8+ T cells from blood, with Jurkat cell RNA spiked in. Every receptor here comes from a human donor in good health. Some libraries in this study had Jurkat cell RNA spiked in. The conserved cysteine and the conserved F or W are not part of the CDR3 here.

V,CDR3
TRBV29-1,SVVGQASYEQY
TRBV19,ASSTGIDRRYEQY
TRBV4-3,ASSRDREDNQPQH
TRBV6-6,ASSWVADYQETQY
TRBV9,ASSEGLAGTGELF
TRBV11-2,ASSSAGLSPDTQY
TRBV7-9,ASSLVDGTVTDTQY
TRBV30,AWSTGRSSYEQY
TRBV4-1,ASSLGLGTGELF
TRBV27,ASSYRGRPGDTQY
TRBV20-1,SARDRDSPYSNQPQH
TRBV13,ASSEDSSYSGANVLT
TRBV7-9,ASSSWEAF
TRBV4-3,ASSQDRVTGGVFGYEQY
TRBV5-4,ASSIAVAYEQY
TRBV6-2/TRBV6-3,ASRVRGLLETQY
TRBV12-3/TRBV12-4,ASSGGSRSDTQY
TRBV7-9,ASSQILGNTIY
TRBV20-1,GGRLAGDYEQY
TRBV19,ASSIQQGFNQPQH
TRBV19,ASSIGAGSNQPQH
TRBV4-3,ASSQDDTSYYEQY
TRBV12-3/TRBV12-4,ASSSQTGTDTQY
TRBV6-6,ASSHGNEQF
TRBV7-2,ASSPGLAGGYEQY
TRBV29-1,GVAGLSNTGGLF
TRBV5-1,ASSYSVNTEAF
TRBV27,ASSLSQGTEKLF
TRBV9,ASSVPFHEQF
TRBV5-5,ASSRGTDAQY
TRBV3-1,ASSQDITGRQETQY
TRBV7-8,ASSVATGGWADTQY
TRBV7-3,ASSLGGFPGVEQF
TRBV2,ASSERQGGYYNEQF
TRBV28,ASSLSVREYNQPQH
TRBV7-8,ASSFRVDEQY